The text below deals with one T cell receptor (beta chain). Its antigen is as yet unknown. The study ran its PCR with 60 Vbeta and 13 Jbeta primers. Here immunoSEQ multiplex PCR was the method, and the copy in TCRdb shows in-frame clones only, minus some. The sample comprises about 190,000 clones, over 80% of which are singletons, and 1% to 1.5% rests with the top ten. The sample comes from a study of cytomegalovirus exposure and HLA in healthy donors. Study-wide results and limits: It was taken for granted in presence/absence analyses that sequencing depth across donors was roughly uniform. For most TCR beta V segments, an earlier analysis put the productive rate at about 87% or about 30% of the time. Rare TCR sequences dominated, though some public TCRs recurred in many donors.

Sequencing input: PBMCs. The clonotype was recovered from a man aged 30 to 39 in good health and CMV-seronegative.

The CDR3 coding sequence is TGTGCCAGTAGTACCCGACACTCCGCTAACTATGGCTACACCTTC. Translating gives CASSTRHSANYGYTF. V is TRBV19 and J is TRBJ1-2; D is uncertain. The V end lost 4 bases, the J end lost 0 bases, and 12 bases lay between the germline ends. CDR3 size: 15 residues. Germline V gene sequence: CDR1 LNHDA, CDR2 SQIVND (reference sequence). Full variable domain (remainder filled in from reference TRBV19 and TRBJ1-2): DGGITQSPKYLFRKEGQNVTLSCEQNLNHDAMYWYRQDPGQGLRLIYYSQIVNDFQKGDIAEGYSVSREKKESFPLTVTSAQKNPTAFYLCASSTRHSANYGYTFGSGTRLTVV.